This T cell receptor (beta chain) was obtained from a study of OX40 agonist ivuxolimab in advanced cancers. Some background on the complete study: Ivuxolimab was a fully human IgG2 agonistic monoclonal antibody targeting the costimulatory receptor OX40 (CD134). Partial responses occurred in three dose-escalation patients: two with cutaneous melanoma and one with hepatocellular carcinoma. Of the approximately 53 patients in dose escalation, 19 had hepatocellular carcinoma, about 15 had melanoma, 9 had renal cell carcinoma and 9 had head and neck cancer. Intravenous ivuxolimab was administered to patients every 2 weeks at six dose levels: 0.01, 0.1, 0.3, 1.5, 3 and 10 mg/kg. Prior anti-PD-1, anti-PD-L1 or anti-CTLA-4 therapy was permitted, and checkpoint inhibitors had been received by around 40% of dose-escalation patients. Peripheral TCRbeta sequencing was intended to test whether TCR sequence diversity was altered and clonal T-cell expansion was caused by ivuxolimab. In the dose-escalation cohort, about four fifths of patients were male, and the mean age was 60 years with a range of 23 to 79. The paper reports the monotherapy dose-escalation portion (N ≈ 50 patients) of the phase I ivuxolimab trial.

The germline V gene gives CDR1 as SGHTA and CDR2 as FQGNSA. V and J are truncated by 1 base and 1 base respectively, leaving an intervening sequence of 6 bases. Spanning cysteine to phenylalanine, the CDR3 consists of 14 amino acids. Kept here is only the CDR3 DNA, which spans 42 bases and is read in frame from base 1. Patients with autoimmune disease history or receiving systemic immunosuppression were excluded from the trial. In every dose cohort, peripheral blood was drawn for TCR sequencing at baseline, cycle 4 day 1, and cycle 7 day 1. The samples were drawn from a first-in-human, open-label, multicenter phase I dose-escalation trial of ivuxolimab. Adults with locally advanced or metastatic melanoma, renal cell carcinoma, hepatocellular carcinoma or head and neck squamous cell carcinoma were enrolled in the trial. CD4+ and CD8+ T cells were sorted separately from peripheral blood before TCR sequencing.

To note about this clone: What antigen it recognizes has not been identified. There are no base qualities to consult, and no much larger clone falls within one base.

Genomic DNA was isolated from the sorted cells so that the TCRbeta CDR3 region could be sequenced. TCRbeta CDR3 regions were sequenced using the immunoSEQ Assay. TCRdb stores this immuneACCESS table with in-frame sequences only. Part of the clones is absent; in the studies checked, under half of the shortfall reflects unresolved V genes, and no reason is known for the rest. The sample records over 80,000 clones, 75% to 90% of which are singletons. The top ten constitute roughly 0.8% of the sample. Overall results and qualifications from the work: In the 0.1-3.0 mg/kg groups, partial responders had among the lowest normalized peripheral clonal expansion, particularly in CD8+ T cells. Low levels of normalized T-cell clonal expansion were also seen in some patients who did not respond. Antigen specificity was not determined for the clonally expanded peripheral T cells. Clonal expansion of both CD4+ and CD8+ blood T cells was observed from baseline to week 6 at doses 0.1 to 3.0 mg/kg. On average, CD8+ T cells showed more expanded clones than CD4+ T cells after ivuxolimab.

This TCR was recovered from an adult with an advanced solid tumor such as melanoma, head and neck, liver or kidney cancer. This specimen consisted of CD4+ or CD8+ T cells sorted from blood, obtained in a trial of the OX40 agonist ivuxolimab. This sequence uses TRBV7-2 and TRBJ2-3; the D gene is unclear. The DNA sequence reads TGTGCCAGCAGCTTAGGGGCTGGCACAGATACGCAGTATTTT. Its translation is CASSLGAGTDTQYF.